This TCR beta chain derives from a study of blood T cells in healthy people across ages (dated by TCRdb to 2015 to 2017). With respect to the entire study: In model experiments, template switching captured roughly one uniquely barcoded TCR beta cDNA molecule for every two T cells. The donors were split into four age groups: young (average 16 years), middle-aged (over 35), aged (roughly 65) and long-lived (over 80). The study analyzed two additional independent replicas of 1 million unique cDNA reads from the same blood draw for two donors, one aged 18 to 29 and one aged 80 or older. To avoid experimental bias, donors of different ages were distributed randomly across sequencing lanes. The study measured age-related changes in TCR beta repertoire diversity using deep sequencing normalized with unique cDNA molecular identifiers. General conclusions and limits of the study: A strong correlation was found between observed TCR beta diversity and the percentage of naive T cells measured by flow cytometry. Compared with the aged group, more naive CD4+ T cells, fewer expanded clones and increased TCR diversity were shown by the long-lived group, suggesting age selection. Total diversity estimates from one million sequenced T cells were considered lower bounds and underestimates. Because the CMV infection status of the donors was unknown, age-related changes in expanded clonotypes may potentially have been confounded. Since profiling was done on bulk unsorted PBMCs, naive and antigen-experienced compartments could not be conclusively compared. Observed TCR beta diversity per million T cells fell roughly linearly with age, and a significant reduction was already apparent by age around 40.

Comment on this clonotype: It has no known antigen specificity. Per-nucleotide qualities are absent, and no much larger clonotype sits a single base away.

The donors were roughly 39 Caucasian individuals from Russia, aged about 6 to 100 years, who were systemically healthy. Roughly 10 milliliters of peripheral blood were collected from each donor into EDTA-treated Vacutainer tubes. Ficoll-Paque density-gradient centrifugation was used to isolate PBMCs, with at least 7 million per sample. Trizol reagent was used to extract total RNA from PBMCs, with at least 5 micrograms per sample. For every donor, an aliquot of PBMCs went through flow cytometry to measure the percentages of naive CD45RAhigh/CD27high T cells. The germline V gene gives CDR1 as SGHRS and CDR2 as YFSETQ. Including cysteine and phenylalanine, the CDR3 has 14 amino acids. Of all the DNA, just the CDR3 is kept, 42 bases in frame from base 1. V drops 4 bases and J drops 2 bases, leaving 12 bases in between. Preparation of the library involved 5' RACE. The listed sequencing device is Illumina HiSeq 2500. The second PCR ran for roughly 7 to 11 cycles and used a J-beta primer mix along with a sample-barcoded 5' primer. A unique molecular identifier was introduced onto each TCR beta cDNA molecule by a template-switch 5' adaptor carrying 12 random nucleotides. Each sample yielded at least 2.5 million CDR3-containing paired-end reads. The Mint cDNA synthesis kit, primed by a TRBC-specific oligonucleotide, was used to synthesize first-strand cDNA from all RNA. Following uracil-DNA glycosylase treatment, all cDNA underwent a first 18-cycle PCR with the universal primers M1SS and BC2_uni_R. In the paper's pipeline: Each sample was normalized by randomly selecting 1 million high-quality reads, each carrying a distinct molecular identifier. Instead of being binned into consensus sequences, reads that shared molecular identifiers were thrown out. CDR3 identification, clonotype clustering and error correction used MiTCR with a Q25 quality threshold and the strictest error-elimination algorithm. A nonparametric unseen species model using Euler transformation provided a lower-bound estimate of total TCR beta diversity. The public reads were quality trimmed at Q25 with fastp and then assembled into clones with MiXCR by TCRdb, keeping productive beta chains. Entries are consolidated by CDR3 protein sequence, retaining the most common genes and DNA. The V and J calls here are based on TCRdb, not the publication. A total of around 1.5 million distinct CDR3 sequences appear in this sample, approximately 40% of them only once. The ten largest clones add up to 6.5% to 10% of the sample.

The source material was blood. The receptor's source is a woman aged 18-29 years in good health. The chain couples TRBV5-1 to TRBJ1-1; no D gene is confidently identified. The nucleotide sequence reads TGCGCCAGCAGCCCGACTCCAGGAAACACTGAAGCTTTCTTT. It translates to CASSPTPGNTEAFF.